The 10 T cell receptor beta chains in this list originate from one sample, sequenced in a study of shared clonotypes between healthy human individuals. The assay was immunoSEQ multiplex PCR, and TCRdb's table has in-frame clones only and misses some. The data contain about 100,000 clones, around 71% of them singletons. Specimen: memory CD8+ T cells sorted from blood. Subset specified: CD45RO+ cells pooled with CCR7-negative TemRA cells. The receptors here all came from a woman aged 25 to 45 in good health.

The rearrangement uses TRBV7-2 and TRBJ2-1; no definite D call. Per germline, CDR1 SGHTA and CDR2 FQGNSA. Trimming took 1 base from V and 6 from J, leaving 7 bases between them. This CDR3 spans 13 amino acids. The DNA of the CDR3 is TGTGCCAGCAGCTTAGTGGTTAGCAATGAGCAGTTCTTC. Amino acid sequence: CASSLVVSNEQFF. The complete variable domain, with remaining parts taken from reference TRBV7-2 and TRBJ2-1, reads GAGVSQSPSNKVTEKGKDVELRCDPISGHTALYWYRQSLGQGLEFLIYFQGNSAPDKSGLPSDRFSAERTGGSVSTLTIQRTQQEDSAVYLCASSLVVSNEQFFGPGTRLTVL.

V gene TRBV6-4 combines with J gene TRBJ1-1; D not certain. The CDR3 runs to 13 residues. Germline V CDR1 and CDR2: MRHNA, SNTAGT. The ends were cut back, 4 bases at V and 1 base at J, with 7 bases in the middle. The CDR3 DNA follows: TGTGCCAGCAGTGCGTCGGAGAACACTGAAGCTTTCTTT. This codes for CASSASENTEAFF.

Of note for this clone: The germline gene is not matched at one end of the junction; a read error may be the cause. V gene TRBV7-6 combines with J gene TRBJ1-1; no firm D call. This CDR3 contains 14 residues. From germline, CDR1 is SGHVS and CDR2 FNYEAQ. The CDR3 bases are TGTGCCAGCAGCTTAGGGGCAGCGAACATTGAAGCTTTCTTT. It is translated as CASSLGAANIEAFF.

The chain uses TRBV5-1 and TRBJ2-1; 8 bases agree with TRBD2. Germline lookup yields CDR1 SGHRS and CDR2 YFSETQ. The junction had 15 bases not matched to a gene; V was cut back by 4 bases and J by 6 bases. The CDR3 sequence is 17 residues long. Here the CDR3 reads CASSPRSGAGVRNEQFF. CDR3 bases: TGCGCCAGCAGCCCGAGGTCAGGAGCGGGAGTTCGCAATGAGCAGTTCTTC.

This clone has at least ten counts. This rearrangement joins TRBV6-1 to TRBJ2-7; maybe TRBD2 (6 bases). Germline lookup yields CDR1 MNHNS and CDR2 SASEGT. V was clipped by 2 bases and J by 1 base, with 18 bases between them. CDR3 length equals 17 residues. Here the CDR3 DNA reads TGTGCCAGCAGTGAATCCACAGCTGGACGGGGGTCCTACGAGCAGTACTTC. This translates into CASSESTAGRGSYEQYF.

This clone was seen only a few times. The chain has TRBV10-3 and TRBJ2-3; D may be TRBD2 (5 bases). Trimming took off 0 bases at V and 3 bases at J, with 16 bases between the two ends. The length of the CDR3 is 17 residues. In germline, CDR1 is ENHRY, CDR2 SYGVKD. The CDR3 region has the DNA TGTGCCATCAGTGAGTCTGGGTTAATAGGCGGGACAGATACGCAGTATTTT. Translated, it gives CAISESGLIGGTDTQYF.

V and J are TRBV6-1 and TRBJ2-5; D is undetermined. The V gene's germline CDR1 is MNHNS and CDR2 SASEGT. Trimming took off 3 bases at V and 2 bases at J, with 19 bases between the two ends. CDR3 length equals 17 residues. The CDR3 bases are TGTGCCAGCAGTGATCCCCAGAGTTCGGCAAAACAAGAGACCCAGTACTTC. Protein: CASSDPQSSAKQETQYF.

The chain combines TRBV2 with TRBJ1-5, with a weak D call TRBD1 (6 bases). The CDR3 is 17 residues long. V shed 6 bases and J shed 4 bases, with 22 bases lying between them. Per germline, CDR1 SNHLY and CDR2 FYNNEI. CDR3 protein: CASRGTLKARENQPQHF. The CDR3 region has the DNA TGTGCCAGCAGGGGGACACTAAAAGCGCGGGAGAATCAGCCCCAGCATTTT.

This clone was observed at least ten times. The chain carries TRBV10-2 and TRBJ2-7, with TRBD1 identical over 7 bases. CDR1 WSHSY and CDR2 SAAADI come from the germline V gene. Unmatched junction bases numbered 1, after V lost 2 bases and J lost 0 bases. This CDR3 is 14 amino acids long. The CDR3 loop reads CASSEGDSSYEQYF. In nucleotides, the CDR3 is TGCGCCAGCAGTGAGGGGGACAGCTCCTACGAGCAGTACTTC.

The chain couples TRBV7-9 to TRBJ1-1; D gene uncertain. The CDR3 is 12 amino acids. The ends were cut back, 0 bases at V and 11 bases at J, with 10 bases in the middle. CDR1 is SEHNR, CDR2 FQNEAQ, per germline (reference sequence). CDR3 nucleotide sequence: TGTGCCAGCAGCTTAGCGGAGCGGGGTGCTTTCTTT. This encodes CASSLAERGAFF.